A selection of T cell receptor beta chains follows, all from one sample in a study of identical twins. TCRdb re-called the 5' RACE reads through MiXCR, storing one row per CDR3 protein. The repertoire holds 1.5 million to 2 million distinct CDR3 sequences, with around 29% as singletons. Sequenced sample: cord blood. These receptors were collected from a newborn girl in good health. Both conserved end residues are part of each CDR3. A D gene is named only where the DNA matches it firmly. Only some rows state a clone size, as once, few, many or a class for expanded clones.

TGTGCCAGCAGTTATGGGGGGCGCAATCAGCCCCAGCATTTT CASSYGGRNQPQHF TRBJ1-5 . TRBV28 few 14
TGCGCCAGCAGCCTCTCTCCGGGACTCAACACCGGGGAGCTGTTTTTT CASSLSPGLNTGELFF TRBJ2-2 . TRBV10-1 . 16
TGCGCCAGCAGCCAACAACGCGGCGGGGGCCCTAATGAAAAACTGTTTTTT CASSQQRGGGPNEKLFF TRBJ1-4 . TRBV4-1 few 17
TGTGCCAGCAAATACCGGGACTATCGCACAGATACGCAGTATTTT CASKYRDYRTDTQYF TRBJ2-3 TRBD2 TRBV7-9 . 15
TGTGCCAGCAGTTTCCCCCGGGACTCGAGGGACAATGAGCAGTTCTTC CASSFPRDSRDNEQFF TRBJ2-1 . TRBV12-3/TRBV12-4 few 16
TGTGCCAGCAGCCAGATGGACTATGGCTACACCTTC CASSQMDYGYTF TRBJ1-2 . TRBV11-1 few 12
TGCGCCAGCAGCTTAGGAGAGGGGTCCGAAAAACTGTTTTTT CASSLGEGSEKLFF TRBJ1-4 . TRBV5-1 few 14
TGTGCCAGCAGCCGACAGGGATTCGGGTCAGATACGCAGTATTTT CASSRQGFGSDTQYF TRBJ2-3 TRBD1 TRBV27 . 15
TGTGCCAGCATGCCCCTGGGGGTAGCCAAAAACATTCAGTACTTC CASMPLGVAKNIQYF TRBJ2-4 . TRBV2 many 15
TGTGCCAGCAGTGAATCCCTCGCCAGGGATGGCTACACCTTC CASSESLARDGYTF TRBJ1-2 . TRBV2 few 14
TGTGCCAGCAGCTTGAATCTGGGAGAAGTTAATTCACCCCTCCACTTT CASSLNLGEVNSPLHF TRBJ1-6 . TRBV5-6 few 16
TGTGCCAGCAGCTTGGCTAGCGGGAGGACCTCCTACAATGAGCAGTTCTTC CASSLASGRTSYNEQFF TRBJ2-1 TRBD2 TRBV5-5 . 17
TGTGCCATCGGATGGAACACCGGGGAGCTGTTTTTT CAIGWNTGELFF TRBJ2-2 . TRBV10-3 . 12
TGTGCCAGCAGTTTGTGGCGGTCCTATGGCTACACCTTC CASSLWRSYGYTF TRBJ1-2 . TRBV27 . 13
TGCAGTGCTAGAGTTTTAGCGGGGGGCCTTAGCTCCTACAATGAGCAGTTCTTC CSARVLAGGLSSYNEQFF TRBJ2-1 TRBD2 TRBV20-1 few 18
TGTGCCGGCAGTTATGGGGTAGGGTCCATGAACACTGAAGCTTTCTTT CAGSYGVGSMNTEAFF TRBJ1-1 . TRBV6-5 once 16
TGTGCCAGCAGCCCGACTAGCGGGAGAGGAACGGCCAAAAACATTCAGTACTTC CASSPTSGRGTAKNIQYF TRBJ2-4 TRBD2 TRBV28 . 18
TGTGCCAGCAGTTACTCGACTTTGGCCACGGAATTAATTACGCAGTATTTT CASSYSTLATELITQYF TRBJ2-3 . TRBV6-2/TRBV6-3 few 17
TGCAGTGCTAGAGGACGGCTCTCCTATAATTCACCCCTCCACTTT CSARGRLSYNSPLHF TRBJ1-6 . TRBV20-1 . 15
TGTGCCATCAGTGAGTCGACAGGGGAAGCTAAGGCTAACTATGGCTACACCTTC CAISESTGEAKANYGYTF TRBJ1-2 TRBD1 TRBV10-3 . 18
TGTGCCAGCAGCCAAGGGTGGCAGGGGTTGGGCTACACCTTC CASSQGWQGLGYTF TRBJ1-2 . TRBV4-2 . 14
TGTGCCAGCAGAACGGCCCCCTCTAGCAATCAGCCCCAGCATTTT CASRTAPSSNQPQHF TRBJ1-5 . TRBV6-5 few 15
TGTGCCAGCAGCAGGGCGGCGGCCTACAATGAGCAGTACTTC CASSRAAAYNEQYF TRBJ2-7 . TRBV21-1 . 14
TGCAGTGCGGAGGCGTGGGTATATAGTCCCCACGGGGAGCAGTTCTTC CSAEAWVYSPHGEQFF TRBJ2-1 . TRBV20-1 . 16
TGTGCCAGCAGCAAAGAAGGATGGGGGAAGAGAACTGAAGCTTTCTTT CASSKEGWGKRTEAFF TRBJ1-1 . TRBV21-1 . 16
TGCAGCGTTGAATGGACAGGGGGGACAGATACGCAGTATTTT CSVEWTGGTDTQYF TRBJ2-3 TRBD1 TRBV29-1 few 14
TGCAGTGCTAGACCCCCGGGACTAGCGGGAGGACAAGATACGCAGTATTTT CSARPPGLAGGQDTQYF TRBJ2-3 TRBD2 TRBV20-1 . 17
TGCGCCAGCAGCCAAGTCCCTAGAGACCCCCCCAAGACCCAGTACTTC CASSQVPRDPPKTQYF TRBJ2-5 . TRBV4-1 few 16
TGTGCCACCAGCAGAGCGAGGCTAGCGGGCAGCAATGGAGAGACCCAGTACTTC CATSRARLAGSNGETQYF TRBJ2-5 TRBD2 TRBV15 few 18
TGTGCCACCAGTGATGCCCCCTCCTACGAGCAGTACTTC CATSDAPSYEQYF TRBJ2-7 . TRBV24-1 few 13
TGTGCCATCAGTGAGTCATGGAGGTACCGGGAGACCCAGTACTTC CAISESWRYRETQYF TRBJ2-5 . TRBV10-3 many 15
TGTGCCAGCAGTTCTTACAGGGAAACGGAGACCCAGTACTTC CASSSYRETETQYF TRBJ2-5 . TRBV12-3/TRBV12-4 few 14
TGCGCCAGCAGCTTGAATAGCGTGAACACCGGGGAGCTGTTTTTT CASSLNSVNTGELFF TRBJ2-2 . TRBV5-1 once 15
TGTGCCAGCAGCTCCGAGGGGGGGGTTAGCACAGATACGCAGTATTTT CASSSEGGVSTDTQYF TRBJ2-3 . TRBV9 few 16
TGTGCCAGCAGCCAAGAGGGTGGGGAGACGAAGACCCAGTACTTC CASSQEGGETKTQYF TRBJ2-5 . TRBV4-2 few 15
TGTGCCAGCAGCCAACCAGGGGGACACTATGGCTACACCTTC CASSQPGGHYGYTF TRBJ1-2 TRBD1 TRBV4-2 . 14
TGTGCCAGCAGTTACTCGGGACAGGGGGCGCGGGGCTACACCTTC CASSYSGQGARGYTF TRBJ1-2 TRBD1 TRBV6-5 few 15
TGTGCCAGCAGCCAAGATCCGGCGCTAGCGGGCGGCACAGATACGCAGTATTTT CASSQDPALAGGTDTQYF TRBJ2-3 TRBD2 TRBV3-1 . 18
TGCGCCAGCAGCCCGGGGACTAGCCAACACTACTACGAGCAGTACTTC CASSPGTSQHYYEQYF TRBJ2-7 TRBD2 TRBV5-1 . 16
TGTGCCAGCAGGGTAGAGGGAGAATATGGCTACACCTTC CASRVEGEYGYTF TRBJ1-2 . TRBV6-1 few 13
TGTGCCAGCAGCCAAGAGCAGAAGAGCTATGGCTACACCTTC CASSQEQKSYGYTF TRBJ1-2 . TRBV4-2 many 14
TGTGCCAGCAGCTTATCGATGCAAGAGACCCAGTACTTC CASSLSMQETQYF TRBJ2-5 . TRBV7-2 many 13
TGTGCCAGCAGCTTAGGGCTAATATTTGGGGCCCGTTTCAATGAGCAGTTCTTC CASSLGLIFGARFNEQFF TRBJ2-1 . TRBV7-8 . 18
TGTGCCAGCAGTTTTCGCGGGACTAGATACGAGCAGTACTTC CASSFRGTRYEQYF TRBJ2-7 TRBD2 TRBV12-3/TRBV12-4 . 14
TGCGCCAGCAGCTTGGGCGGGGCAAGAGATACGCAGTATTTT CASSLGGARDTQYF TRBJ2-3 . TRBV5-1 few 14
TGCAGTGCTACGGTACCTAGCCGCCCCTACGAGCAGTACTTC CSATVPSRPYEQYF TRBJ2-7 . TRBV20-1 few 14
TGTGCCAGCAGCCAAGATGCAGCCCTCTACTGGGGGGAGCAGTTCTTC CASSQDAALYWGEQFF TRBJ2-1 . TRBV4-2 . 16
TGCAGCGTTGGGGACAGGGCAGGGGAGCAGTTCTTC CSVGDRAGEQFF TRBJ2-1 TRBD1 TRBV29-1 . 12